This T cell receptor (beta chain) is from a study of T cells after yellow fever vaccination. Study context: With SMART-Seq v4 Ultra Low Input, the fractions containing low cell numbers were prepared.

V was pared by 2 bases and J by 3 bases, with 9 bases between. Germline V gives CDR1 SGHRS, CDR2 YFSETQ. The CDR3 covers 14 residues. This clonotype was found many times. The antigen remains unidentified. General study points: Just a small share of clonotypes turned up in the CD4 compartment as well as the CD8 compartment.

5'RACE template switching generated TCR cDNA, adding a universal primer site and UMIs. In TCRdb, the 5' RACE reads were re-called with MiXCR into one record per CDR3 protein. The table shows a few hundred thousand distinct CDR3 sequences, with 7.5% to 9% occurring only once. The gene calls are TRBV5-1 and TRBJ2-1; tentative D call: TRBD1 (5 bases). Sample: PBMCs, taken on the day of the first yellow fever vaccination. This receptor was taken from a man in his late teens or twenties who received the YFV17D yellow fever vaccine. The CDR3 DNA reads as TGCGCCAGCAGCTTCGCAGGGAACTACAATGAGCAGTTCTTC. Its translation: CASSFAGNYNEQFF.